The TCR beta chain described here comes from a study of blood T cells in healthy people across ages. Study-level information: Template-switching capture recovered about one barcoded beta molecule per two T cells.

Broader study findings: Calculation of diversity from one million T cells yielded estimates considered to be underestimates.

A second PCR of about 6 to 11 cycles used a sample-barcoded 5' primer and a J-beta primer mix. TCRdb reprocessed the 5' RACE reads via MiXCR and lists one record per CDR3 protein. This table holds approximately 1,000,000 distinct CDR3 sequences, 40% to 55% found once. Trimming cost V 4 bases and J 3 bases; bases outside gene matches: 7. This CDR3 comprises 16 residues. Germline values: CDR1 SGHDN, CDR2 FVKESK. With regard to this clonotype: The antigen is unknown.

Material for sequencing was blood. The chain recombines TRBV14 with TRBJ2-3; 10 bases align to TRBD2. The clonotype was recovered from a woman aged 55 to 70 in good health. CDR3 sequence: CASSLRTSGLTDTQYF. The DNA for the CDR3 is TGTGCCAGCAGCCTAAGGACTAGCGGATTGACAGATACGCAGTATTTT.